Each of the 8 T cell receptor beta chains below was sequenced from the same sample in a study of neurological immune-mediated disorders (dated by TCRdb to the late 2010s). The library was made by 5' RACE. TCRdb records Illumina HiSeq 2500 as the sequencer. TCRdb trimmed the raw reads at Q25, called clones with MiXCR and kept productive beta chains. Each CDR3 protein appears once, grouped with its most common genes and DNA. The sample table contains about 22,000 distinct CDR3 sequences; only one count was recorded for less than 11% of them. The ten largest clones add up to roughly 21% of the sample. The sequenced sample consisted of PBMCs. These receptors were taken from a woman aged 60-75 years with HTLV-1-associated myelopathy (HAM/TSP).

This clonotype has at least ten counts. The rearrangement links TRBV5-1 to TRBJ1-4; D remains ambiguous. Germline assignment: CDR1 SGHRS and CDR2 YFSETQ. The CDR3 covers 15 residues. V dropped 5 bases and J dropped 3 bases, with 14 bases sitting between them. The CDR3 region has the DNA TGCGCCAGCAGTCAAGGAGACACACCTAATGAAAAACTGTTTTTT. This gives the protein CASSQGDTPNEKLFF.

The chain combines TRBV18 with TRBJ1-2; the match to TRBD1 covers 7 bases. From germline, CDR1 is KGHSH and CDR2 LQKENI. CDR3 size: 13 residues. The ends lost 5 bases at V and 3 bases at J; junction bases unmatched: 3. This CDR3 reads CASSTGTDYGYTF. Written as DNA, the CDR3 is TGTGCCAGCTCAACCGGGACAGACTATGGCTACACCTTC.

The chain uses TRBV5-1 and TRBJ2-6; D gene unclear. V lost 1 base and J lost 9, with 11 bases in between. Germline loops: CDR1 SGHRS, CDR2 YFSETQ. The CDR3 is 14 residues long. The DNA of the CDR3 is TGCGCCAGCAGCTTGAGTTCAGGCCGCAACGTCCTGACTTTC. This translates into CASSLSSGRNVLTF.

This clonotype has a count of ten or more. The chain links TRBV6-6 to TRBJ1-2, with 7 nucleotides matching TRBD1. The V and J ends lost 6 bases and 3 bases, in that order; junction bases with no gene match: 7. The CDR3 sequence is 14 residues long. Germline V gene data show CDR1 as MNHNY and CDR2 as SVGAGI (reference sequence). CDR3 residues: CASSPGGGDYGYTF. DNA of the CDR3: TGTGCCAGCAGCCCCGGAGGGGGCGACTATGGCTACACCTTC.

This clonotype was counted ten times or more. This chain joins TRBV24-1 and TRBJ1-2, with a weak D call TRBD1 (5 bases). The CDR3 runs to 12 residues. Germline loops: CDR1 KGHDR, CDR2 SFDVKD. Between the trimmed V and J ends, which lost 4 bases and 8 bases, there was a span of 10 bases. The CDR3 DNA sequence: TGTGCCACCAGTGACCCAGGGTACGGCTACACCTTC. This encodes CATSDPGYGYTF.

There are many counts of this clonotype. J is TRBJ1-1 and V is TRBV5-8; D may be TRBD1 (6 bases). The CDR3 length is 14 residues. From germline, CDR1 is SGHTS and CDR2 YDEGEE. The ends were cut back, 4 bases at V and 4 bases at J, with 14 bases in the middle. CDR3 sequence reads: CASSVTGVGTEAFF. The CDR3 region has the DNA TGTGCCAGCAGCGTGACAGGAGTGGGCACTGAAGCTTTCTTT.

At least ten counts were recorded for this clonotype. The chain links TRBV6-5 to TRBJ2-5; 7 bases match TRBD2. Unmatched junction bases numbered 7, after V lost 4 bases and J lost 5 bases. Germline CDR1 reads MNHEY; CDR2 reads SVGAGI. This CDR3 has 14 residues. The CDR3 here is CASSSPRGGETQYF. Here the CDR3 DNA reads TGTGCCAGCAGTTCCCCTCGCGGGGGTGAGACCCAGTACTTC.

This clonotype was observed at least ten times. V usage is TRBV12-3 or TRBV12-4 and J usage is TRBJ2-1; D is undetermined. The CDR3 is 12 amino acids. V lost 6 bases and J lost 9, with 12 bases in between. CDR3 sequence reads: CASSLHLGEQFF. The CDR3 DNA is TGTGCCAGCAGCCTGCACCTCGGTGAGCAGTTCTTC.